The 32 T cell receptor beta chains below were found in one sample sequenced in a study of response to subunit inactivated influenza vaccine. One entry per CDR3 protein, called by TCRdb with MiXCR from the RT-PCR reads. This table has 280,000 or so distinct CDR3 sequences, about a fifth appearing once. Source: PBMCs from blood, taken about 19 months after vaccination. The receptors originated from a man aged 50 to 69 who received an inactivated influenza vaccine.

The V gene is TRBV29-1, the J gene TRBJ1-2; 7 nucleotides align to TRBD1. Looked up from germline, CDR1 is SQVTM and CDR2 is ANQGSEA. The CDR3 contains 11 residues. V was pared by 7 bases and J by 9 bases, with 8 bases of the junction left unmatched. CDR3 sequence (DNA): TGCAGCGGAAGACAGGGCCTAAGCTACACCTTC. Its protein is CSGRQGLSYTF.

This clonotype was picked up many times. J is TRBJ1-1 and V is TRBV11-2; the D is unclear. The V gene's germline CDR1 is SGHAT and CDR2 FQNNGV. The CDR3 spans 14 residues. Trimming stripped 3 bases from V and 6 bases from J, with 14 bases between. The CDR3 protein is CASSLYAIRAEAFF. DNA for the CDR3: TGTGCCAGCAGCTTGTATGCAATTCGCGCTGAAGCTTTCTTT.

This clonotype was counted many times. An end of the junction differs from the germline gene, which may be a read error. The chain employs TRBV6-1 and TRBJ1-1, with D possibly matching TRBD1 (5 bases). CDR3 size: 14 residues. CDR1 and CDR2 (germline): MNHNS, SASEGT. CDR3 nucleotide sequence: TGTGCCAGCAGTGAAGCTCGGGACGGACGTTCTACGGTCTTT. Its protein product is CASSEARDGRSTVF.

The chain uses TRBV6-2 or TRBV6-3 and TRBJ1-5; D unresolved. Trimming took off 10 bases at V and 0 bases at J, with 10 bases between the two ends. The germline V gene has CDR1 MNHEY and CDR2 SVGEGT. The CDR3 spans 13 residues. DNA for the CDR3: TGTGCCACCACAGTCAATAGCAATCAGCCCCAGCATTTT. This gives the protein CATTVNSNQPQHF.

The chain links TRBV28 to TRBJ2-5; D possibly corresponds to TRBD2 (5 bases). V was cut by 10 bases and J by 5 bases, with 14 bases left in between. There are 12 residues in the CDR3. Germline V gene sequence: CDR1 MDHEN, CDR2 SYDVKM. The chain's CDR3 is CATEGRVETQYF. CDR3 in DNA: TGTGCCACCGAGGGAAGGGTCGAGACCCAGTACTTC. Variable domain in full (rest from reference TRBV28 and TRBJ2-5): DVKVTQSSRYLVKRTGEKVFLECVQDMDHENMFWYRQDPGLGLRLIYFSYDVKMKEKGDIPEGYSVSREKKERFSLILESASTNQTSMYLCATEGRVETQYFGPGTRLLVL.

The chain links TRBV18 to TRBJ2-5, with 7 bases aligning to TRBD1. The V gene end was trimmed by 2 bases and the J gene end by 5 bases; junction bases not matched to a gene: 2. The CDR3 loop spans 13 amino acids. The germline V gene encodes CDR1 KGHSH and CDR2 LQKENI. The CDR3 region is CASSPGTVETQYF. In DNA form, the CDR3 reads TGTGCCAGCTCACCAGGGACAGTGGAGACCCAGTACTTC.

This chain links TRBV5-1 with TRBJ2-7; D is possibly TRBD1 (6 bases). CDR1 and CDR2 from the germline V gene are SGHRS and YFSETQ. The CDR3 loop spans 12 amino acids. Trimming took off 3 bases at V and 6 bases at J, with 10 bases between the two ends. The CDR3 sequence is CASSSDRREQYF. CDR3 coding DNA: TGCGCCAGCAGCTCGGACAGACGCGAGCAGTACTTC.

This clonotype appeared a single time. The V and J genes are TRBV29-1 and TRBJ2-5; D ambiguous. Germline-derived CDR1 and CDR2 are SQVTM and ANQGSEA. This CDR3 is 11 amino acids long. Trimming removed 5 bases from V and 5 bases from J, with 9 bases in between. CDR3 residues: CSVFRRETQYF. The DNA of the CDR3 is TGCAGCGTTTTCCGTAGGGAGACCCAGTACTTC.

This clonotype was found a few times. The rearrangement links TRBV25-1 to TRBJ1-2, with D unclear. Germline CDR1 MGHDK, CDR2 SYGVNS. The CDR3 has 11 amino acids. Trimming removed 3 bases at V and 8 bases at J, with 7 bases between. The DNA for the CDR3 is TGTGCCAGCAGTGAGGGTAGGGGCTACACCTTC. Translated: CASSEGRGYTF.

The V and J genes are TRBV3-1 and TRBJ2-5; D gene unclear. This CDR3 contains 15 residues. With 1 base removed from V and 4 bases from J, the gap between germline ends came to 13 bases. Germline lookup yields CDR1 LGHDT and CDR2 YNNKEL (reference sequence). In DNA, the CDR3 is TGTGCCAGCAGCCAAGCCCTAACCAGAATAGAGACCCAGTACTTC. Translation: CASSQALTRIETQYF.

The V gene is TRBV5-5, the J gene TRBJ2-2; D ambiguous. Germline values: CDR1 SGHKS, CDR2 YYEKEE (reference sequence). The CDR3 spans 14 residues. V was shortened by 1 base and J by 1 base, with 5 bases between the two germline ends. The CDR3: CASSLTQNTGELFF. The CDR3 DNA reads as TGTGCCAGCAGCTTGACCCAGAACACCGGGGAGCTGTTTTTT.

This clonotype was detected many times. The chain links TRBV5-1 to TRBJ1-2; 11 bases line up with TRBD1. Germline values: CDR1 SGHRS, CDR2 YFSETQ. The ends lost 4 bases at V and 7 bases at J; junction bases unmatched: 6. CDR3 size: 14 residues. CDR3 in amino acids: CASSPGQGVSGYTF. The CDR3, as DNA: TGCGCCAGCAGCCCGGGACAGGGGGTCTCTGGCTACACCTTC.

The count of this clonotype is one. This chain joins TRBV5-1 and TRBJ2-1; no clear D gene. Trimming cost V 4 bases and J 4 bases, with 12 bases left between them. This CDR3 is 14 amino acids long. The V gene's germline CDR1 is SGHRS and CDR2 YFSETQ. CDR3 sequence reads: CASSRSVEYNEQFF. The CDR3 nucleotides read TGCGCCAGCAGCCGGAGTGTCGAATACAATGAGCAGTTCTTC.

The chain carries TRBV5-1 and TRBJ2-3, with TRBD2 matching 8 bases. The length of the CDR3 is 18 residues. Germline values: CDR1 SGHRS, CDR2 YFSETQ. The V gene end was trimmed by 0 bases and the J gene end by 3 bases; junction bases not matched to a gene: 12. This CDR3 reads CASSLAPRSGGKTDTQYF. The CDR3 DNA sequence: TGCGCCAGCAGCTTGGCCCCCCGGAGCGGGGGTAAAACAGATACGCAGTATTTT.

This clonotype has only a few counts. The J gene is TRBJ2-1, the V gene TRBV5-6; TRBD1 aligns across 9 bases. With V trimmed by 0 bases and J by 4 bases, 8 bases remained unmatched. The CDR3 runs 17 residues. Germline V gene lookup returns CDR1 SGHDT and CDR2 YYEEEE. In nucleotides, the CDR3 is TGTGCCAGCAGCTTGGGTGGTTTGGGACAGGGATACAATGAGCAGTTCTTC. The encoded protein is CASSLGGLGQGYNEQFF. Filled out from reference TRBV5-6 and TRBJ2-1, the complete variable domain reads DAGVTQSPTHLIKTRGQQVTLRCSPKSGHDTVSWYQQALGQGPQFIFQYYEEEERQRGNFPDRFSGHQFPNYSSELNVNALLLGDSALYLCASSLGGLGQGYNEQFFGPGTRLTVL.

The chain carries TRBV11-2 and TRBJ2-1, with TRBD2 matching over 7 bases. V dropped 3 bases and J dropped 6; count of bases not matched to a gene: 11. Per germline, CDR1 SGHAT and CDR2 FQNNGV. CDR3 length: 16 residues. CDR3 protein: CASSLAVGGITNEQFF. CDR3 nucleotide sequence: TGTGCCAGCAGCTTGGCTGTCGGGGGGATTACCAATGAGCAGTTCTTC.

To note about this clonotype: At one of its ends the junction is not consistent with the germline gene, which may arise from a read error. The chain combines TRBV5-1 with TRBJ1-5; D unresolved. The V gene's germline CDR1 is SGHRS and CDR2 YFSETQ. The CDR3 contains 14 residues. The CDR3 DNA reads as TGCGCCAGCAGCTTGGGGACGGGAAATCAGACCCAGCATTTT. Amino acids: CASSLGTGNQTQHF.

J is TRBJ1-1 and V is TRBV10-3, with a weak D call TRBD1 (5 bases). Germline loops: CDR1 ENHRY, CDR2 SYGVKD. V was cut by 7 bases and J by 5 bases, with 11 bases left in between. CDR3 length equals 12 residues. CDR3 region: CAIMKGATEAFF. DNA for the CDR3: TGTGCCATCATGAAAGGGGCAACTGAAGCTTTCTTT.

The chain's CDR3 is CSARDLTSTDTQYF. CDR3 coding DNA: TGCAGTGCTAGAGATCTAACAAGCACAGATACGCAGTATTTT. V usage is TRBV20-1 and J usage is TRBJ2-3; D unclear. V lost 0 bases and J lost 0, with 7 bases in between. The CDR3 totals 14 residues. From germline, CDR1 is DFQATT and CDR2 SNEGSKA (reference sequence).

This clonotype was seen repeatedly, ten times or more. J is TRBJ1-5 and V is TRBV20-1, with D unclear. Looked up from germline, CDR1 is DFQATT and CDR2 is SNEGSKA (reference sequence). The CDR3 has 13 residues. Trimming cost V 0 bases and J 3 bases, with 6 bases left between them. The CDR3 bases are TGCAGTGCTAGAGATACTAACAATCAGCCCCAGCATTTT. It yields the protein CSARDTNNQPQHF.

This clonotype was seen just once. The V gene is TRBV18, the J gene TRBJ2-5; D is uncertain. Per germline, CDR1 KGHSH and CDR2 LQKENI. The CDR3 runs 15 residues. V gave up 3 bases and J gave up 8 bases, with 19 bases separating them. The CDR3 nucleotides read TGTGCCAGCTCACCCCGACTGGACCCGGAGAGCACCCAGTACTTC. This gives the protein CASSPRLDPESTQYF.

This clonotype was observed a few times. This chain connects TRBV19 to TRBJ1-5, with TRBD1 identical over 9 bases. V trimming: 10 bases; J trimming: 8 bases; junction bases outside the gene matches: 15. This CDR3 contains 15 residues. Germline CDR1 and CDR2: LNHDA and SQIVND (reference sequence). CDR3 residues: CATRDGQGPGEPQHF. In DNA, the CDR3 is TGTGCCACCAGGGACGGACAGGGGCCTGGGGAGCCCCAGCATTTT.

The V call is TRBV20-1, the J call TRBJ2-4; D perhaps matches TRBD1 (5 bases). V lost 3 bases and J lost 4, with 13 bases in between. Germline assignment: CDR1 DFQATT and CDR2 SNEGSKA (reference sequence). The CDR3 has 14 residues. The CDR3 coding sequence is TGCAGTGCTAGGAAGGACATGGGGAAAAACATTCAGTACTTC. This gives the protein CSARKDMGKNIQYF.

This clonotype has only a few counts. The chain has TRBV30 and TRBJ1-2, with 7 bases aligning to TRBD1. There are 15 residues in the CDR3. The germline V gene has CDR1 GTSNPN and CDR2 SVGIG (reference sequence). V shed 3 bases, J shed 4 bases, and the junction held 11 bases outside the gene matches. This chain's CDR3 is CAWSQGGGRAYGYTF. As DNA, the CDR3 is TGTGCCTGGAGCCAGGGGGGCGGCAGAGCCTATGGCTACACCTTC.

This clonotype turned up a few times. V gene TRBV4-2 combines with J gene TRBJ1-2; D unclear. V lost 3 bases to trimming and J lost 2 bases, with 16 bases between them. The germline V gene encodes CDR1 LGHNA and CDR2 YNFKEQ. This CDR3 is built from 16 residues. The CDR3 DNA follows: TGTGCCAGCAGCCAGGAAAACTCTTTAAGGAACTATGGCTACACCTTC. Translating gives CASSQENSLRNYGYTF.

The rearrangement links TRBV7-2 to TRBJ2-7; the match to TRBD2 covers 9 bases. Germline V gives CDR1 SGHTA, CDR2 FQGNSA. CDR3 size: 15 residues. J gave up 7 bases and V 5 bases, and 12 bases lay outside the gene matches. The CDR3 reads CASSKSGTSRLEQYF. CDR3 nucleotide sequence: TGTGCCAGCAGCAAATCCGGGACTAGCCGCTTGGAGCAGTACTTC.

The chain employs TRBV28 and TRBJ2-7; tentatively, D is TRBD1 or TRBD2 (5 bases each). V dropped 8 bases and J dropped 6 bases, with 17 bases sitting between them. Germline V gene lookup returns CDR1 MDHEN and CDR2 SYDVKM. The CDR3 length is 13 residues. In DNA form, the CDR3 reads TGTGCCAGCTTTTCCGAGGGGTTTGGCGAGCAGTACTTC. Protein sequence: CASFSEGFGEQYF.

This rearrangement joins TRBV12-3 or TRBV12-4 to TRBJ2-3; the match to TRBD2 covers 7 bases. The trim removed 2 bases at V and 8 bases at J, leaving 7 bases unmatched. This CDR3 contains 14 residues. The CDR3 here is CASSLRGGRGTQYF. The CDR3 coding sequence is TGTGCCAGCAGTTTAAGGGGCGGGAGAGGTACGCAGTATTTT.

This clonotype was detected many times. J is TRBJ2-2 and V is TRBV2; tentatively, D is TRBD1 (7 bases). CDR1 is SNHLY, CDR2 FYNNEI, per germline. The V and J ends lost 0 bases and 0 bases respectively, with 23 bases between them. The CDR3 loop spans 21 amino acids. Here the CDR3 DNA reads TGTGCCAGCAGTGAAGCGCTTCGGTGGCAGGGGGGCCACGCGAACACCGGGGAGCTGTTTTTT. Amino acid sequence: CASSEALRWQGGHANTGELFF.

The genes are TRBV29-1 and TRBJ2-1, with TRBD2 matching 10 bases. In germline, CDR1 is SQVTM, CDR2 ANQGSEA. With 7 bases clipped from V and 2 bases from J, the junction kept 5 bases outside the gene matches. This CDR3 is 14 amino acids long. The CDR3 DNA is TGCAGCGCCCCACTAGCGGGACCCTACAATGAGCAGTTCTTC. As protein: CSAPLAGPYNEQFF.

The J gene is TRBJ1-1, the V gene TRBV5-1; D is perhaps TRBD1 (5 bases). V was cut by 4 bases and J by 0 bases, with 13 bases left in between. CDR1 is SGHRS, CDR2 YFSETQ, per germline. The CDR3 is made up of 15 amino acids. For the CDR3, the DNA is TGCGCCAGCAGCGGAACCGGGACGTTGAACACTGAAGCTTTCTTT. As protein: CASSGTGTLNTEAFF.

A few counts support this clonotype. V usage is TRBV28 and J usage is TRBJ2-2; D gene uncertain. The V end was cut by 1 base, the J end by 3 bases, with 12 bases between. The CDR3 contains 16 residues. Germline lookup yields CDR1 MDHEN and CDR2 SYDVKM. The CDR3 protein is CASSLLVVGHTGELFF. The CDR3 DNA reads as TGTGCCAGCAGTTTATTGGTAGTAGGTCACACCGGGGAGCTGTTTTTT.